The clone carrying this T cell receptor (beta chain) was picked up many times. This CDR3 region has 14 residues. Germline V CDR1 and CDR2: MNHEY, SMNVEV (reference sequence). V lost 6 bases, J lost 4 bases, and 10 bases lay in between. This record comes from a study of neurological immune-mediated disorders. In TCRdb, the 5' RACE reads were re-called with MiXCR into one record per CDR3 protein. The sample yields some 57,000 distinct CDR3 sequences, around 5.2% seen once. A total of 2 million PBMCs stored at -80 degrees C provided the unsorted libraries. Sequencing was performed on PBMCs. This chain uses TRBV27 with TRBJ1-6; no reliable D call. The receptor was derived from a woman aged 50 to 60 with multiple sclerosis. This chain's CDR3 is CASSLGGYNSPLHF. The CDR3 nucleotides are TGTGCCAGCAGCTTGGGAGGATATAATTCACCCCTCCACTTT.